This note documents a single TCR beta chain sequence. This clonotype appeared a single time. It lacks a known antigen. One base away there is no much larger clone; base qualities are not given. This entry comes from a study of CD8 T cells in ankylosing spondylitis (TCRdb year 2017). At the level of the whole study: The study profiled T cell receptor beta repertoires in healthy donors and ankylosing spondylitis patients to find disease-linked TCR variants. The full study cohort was made up of under 30 ankylosing spondylitis patients and over 90 healthy donors. Samples of peripheral blood were taken, and for ankylosing spondylitis patients, synovial fluid was collected as well. Summary of the overall study and its limitations: The disease-linked clones had a CD8+ phenotype and were found at relatively low frequencies in peripheral blood. Some of the motif variants had been reported before in the synovial fluid and blood of reactive arthritis patients, a finding that suggests common disease-initiation mechanisms. The disease-linked clones were reported as significantly enriched in matched synovial fluid samples from ankylosing spondylitis patients. Blood from ankylosing spondylitis patients appeared to be characterized by a TCR beta motif composed of eight or nine highly homologous amino acid variants.

The reads were generated on an Illumina HiSeq 2500. TCR beta libraries were prepared by quantitative 5'-RACE with molecular barcodes. For the original study's pipeline: To identify disease-linked TCR variants, a new computational method was used, one built on a probabilistic model of VDJ rearrangement. TCRdb reprocessed the public reads (quality trimming at Q25 with fastp, clone calling with MiXCR) and kept in-frame beta chains. Here each entry gathers all rows of one CDR3 protein and keeps the most common genes and DNA. The V and J calls, along with clone size, are taken from TCRdb and not from the paper's own processing. The table for this sample lists some 270,000 distinct CDR3 sequences; roughly 32% of them were counted only once. Together, the top ten hold approximately 4.6% of the sample. The trim is 5 bases for V and 5 bases for J, with a gap of 12 bases between the germline ends. The germline V gene (reference sequence) specifies SEHNR as CDR1 and FQNEAQ as CDR2. From the cysteine up to the phenylalanine, the CDR3 has a length of 14 residues. Kept here is only the CDR3 DNA, which spans 42 bases and is read in frame from base 1.

This chain is built from TRBV7-9 and TRBJ1-4; TRBD1 is perhaps the D gene, given 5 matching bases. The sequencing input was blood, either unsorted or a sorted T cell fraction (not recorded which). The source of this sequence is a male donor with ankylosing spondylitis or in good health (not recorded which). The nucleotide sequence is given as TGTGCCAGCAGCCCGACAGACGAAAATGAAAAACTGTTTTTT. It encodes CASSPTDENEKLFF.